Detailed here is one T cell receptor (beta chain). From the 5' RACE reads, TCRdb called clonotypes with MiXCR, one entry per CDR3 protein. Counted here are roughly 260,000 distinct CDR3 sequences, around 20% occurring once; the ten biggest clones make up less than 9.5%. This entry is derived from a study of CD8 T cells in ankylosing spondylitis. Per the germline V gene, CDR1 is SGHTA and CDR2 is FQGNSA. V lost 4 bases and J 3 bases, leaving 3 bases between the germline ends. The CDR3 has 11 residues. The rearrangement joins TRBV7-2 to TRBJ1-1; D is undetermined. The receptor was isolated from a male donor with ankylosing spondylitis or in good health (not recorded which). Input material: blood, either unsorted or a sorted T cell fraction (not recorded which). This CDR3 is CASSYYTEAFF. CDR3 DNA: TGTGCCAGCAGCTACTACACTGAAGCTTTCTTT.